This T cell receptor beta chain was observed in a study of T-cell memory formation after mild COVID-19. Trimming stripped 8 bases from V and 0 bases from J, with 14 bases between. The CDR3 consists of 15 residues. CDR1 and CDR2 from the germline V gene are SEHNR and FQNEAQ (reference sequence). This clonotype turned up a few times. The antigen remains undetermined. TCRdb reanalysed the 5' RACE reads using MiXCR and keeps one entry per CDR3 protein. Among about 610,000 distinct CDR3 sequences, around a sixth were seen once, and the ten largest hold about 7.4%. Study observations and caveats: There was no confirmation that second-wave clones peaking on day 37 were SARS-CoV-2 specific. Those CD4+ clones that contracted were mainly in CM and EM (CD8+ ones in EMRA).

The chain uses TRBV7-9 and TRBJ2-1; D uncertain. The clonotype comes from an adult woman who had mild COVID-19 (a few samples of this study predate the infection). Cell type and time point are not known. What was sequenced was PBMCs or a T cell subset sorted from them (not recorded which). CDR3 nucleotide sequence: TGTGCCAGCTCGGGCGATTGGAGCTCCTACAATGAGCAGTTCTTC. It specifies CASSGDWSSYNEQFF.